A selection of T cell receptor beta chains follows, all from one sample in a study of T cell changes during pregnancy in multiple sclerosis. Measured with immunoSEQ multiplex PCR; TCRdb has only the in-frame clones, and not every one. The sample yields about 100,000 clones, around nine tenths seen once. The material was peripheral blood, obtained in the second trimester of pregnancy. These receptors all come from a female donor with multiple sclerosis, enrolled in a pregnancy study. Both conserved end residues are part of each CDR3. The order of the fields is V gene, clone size, J gene, D gene, CDR3 DNA, CDR3 protein. A D gene is named only where the DNA matches it firmly. Some rows have no size entry. The others give once, few or many, or a class for an expanded clone.

V gene: TRBV30; clone size: -; J gene: TRBJ2-1; D gene: TRBD2; CDR3 DNA: TGTGCCTGGAGTGTGGTGCGGGAGGCGGGCAATGAGCAGTTCTTC; CDR3 protein: CAWSVVREAGNEQFF
V gene: TRBV4-2; clone size: once; J gene: TRBJ1-2; D gene: -; CDR3 DNA: TGTGCCAGCAGCCAAGATCTGGCCGCATCTAACTATGGCTACACCTTC; CDR3 protein: CASSQDLAASNYGYTF
V gene: TRBV6-1; clone size: -; J gene: TRBJ2-1; D gene: TRBD2; CDR3 DNA: TGTGCCAGCAGTGGATCTCTAGCGGGAGTACGAGCCAATGAGCAGTTCTTC; CDR3 protein: CASSGSLAGVRANEQFF
V gene: TRBV28; clone size: -; J gene: TRBJ2-7; D gene: TRBD1; CDR3 DNA: TGTGCCAGCAGAGGGGACAGGGACTCCTACGAGCAGTACTTC; CDR3 protein: CASRGDRDSYEQYF
V gene: TRBV15; clone size: few; J gene: TRBJ2-3; D gene: -; CDR3 DNA: TGTGCCACCAGCAGGCCCCGGGACATCAGCACAGATACGCAGTATTTT; CDR3 protein: CATSRPRDISTDTQYF
V gene: TRBV6-1; clone size: -; J gene: TRBJ2-1; D gene: -; CDR3 DNA: TGTGCCAGCAGCTCTGAAAACAGTTACAATGAGCAGTTCTTC; CDR3 protein: CASSSENSYNEQFF
V gene: TRBV30; clone size: -; J gene: TRBJ2-4; D gene: -; CDR3 DNA: TGTGCCTGGAGTGTAAACCCGGGAGTGACACTAGCCAAAAACATTCAGTACTTC; CDR3 protein: CAWSVNPGVTLAKNIQYF
V gene: TRBV2; clone size: -; J gene: TRBJ2-7; D gene: -; CDR3 DNA: TGTGCCAGCAGTGATCGGGACTTAGAGCAGTACTTC; CDR3 protein: CASSDRDLEQYF
V gene: TRBV27; clone size: -; J gene: TRBJ1-1; D gene: -; CDR3 DNA: TGTGCCAGCAGTGCCCAGAGGGCCGGGAACACTGAAGCTTTCTTT; CDR3 protein: CASSAQRAGNTEAFF
V gene: TRBV14; clone size: -; J gene: TRBJ1-2; D gene: TRBD1; CDR3 DNA: TGTGCCACCAGAAGTTGGACAGGGACACACTATGGCTACACCTTC; CDR3 protein: CATRSWTGTHYGYTF
V gene: TRBV7-6; clone size: few; J gene: TRBJ1-1; D gene: -; CDR3 DNA: TGTGCCAGCAGCTTAGCGGGGGCTACTGAAGCTTTCTTT; CDR3 protein: CASSLAGATEAFF
V gene: TRBV7-9; clone size: -; J gene: TRBJ2-7; D gene: TRBD1; CDR3 DNA: TGTGCCAGCAGCCCATCGGACAGGCCCGAGCAGTACTTC; CDR3 protein: CASSPSDRPEQYF